This T cell receptor (beta chain) is drawn from a study of tumor-infiltrating lymphocytes in primary liver carcinoma. About the study: Patients included men and women of 30 to 69 years. Among the tumors, stages were T1-T3 N0M0 and sizes roughly 4.2 to 10 cm.

Constant-region priming of around 530 ng total RNA yielded TCR beta cDNA. Slightly modified ARM-PCR with three nested multiplex PCR rounds yielded TCR beta libraries. The first two PCR rounds, roughly 10 cycles each, used TRBV1-TRBV30 forward primers and a C-beta reverse primer. TCRdb reanalysed the multiplex PCR reads using MiXCR and keeps one entry per CDR3 protein. The table records about 350,000 distinct CDR3 sequences, around 60% of them present only once. RNA was extracted from whole blood without cell sorting, alongside germline DNA. The CDR3 is 14 amino acids. The germline V and J ends were trimmed by 2 bases and 7 bases, with 15 bases remaining between them. From germline, CDR1 is SGHRS and CDR2 YFSETQ.

This rearrangement joins TRBV5-1 to TRBJ1-1, with a possible D match to TRBD1 (5 bases). The receptor's source is a middle-aged man with primary liver carcinoma and hepatitis B virus infection. The sample taken for sequencing was peripheral blood. The CDR3 spells CASSFAYRQSEAFF. Here the CDR3 DNA reads TGCGCCAGCAGCTTCGCCTACCGACAGAGTGAAGCTTTCTTT. Together with reference TRBV5-1 and TRBJ1-1, the CDR3 gives the full variable domain: KAGVTQTPRYLIKTRGQQVTLSCSPISGHRSVSWYQQTPGQGLQFLFEYFSETQRNKGNFPGRFSGRQFSNSRSEMNVSTLELGDSALYLCASSFAYRQSEAFFGQGTRLTVV.